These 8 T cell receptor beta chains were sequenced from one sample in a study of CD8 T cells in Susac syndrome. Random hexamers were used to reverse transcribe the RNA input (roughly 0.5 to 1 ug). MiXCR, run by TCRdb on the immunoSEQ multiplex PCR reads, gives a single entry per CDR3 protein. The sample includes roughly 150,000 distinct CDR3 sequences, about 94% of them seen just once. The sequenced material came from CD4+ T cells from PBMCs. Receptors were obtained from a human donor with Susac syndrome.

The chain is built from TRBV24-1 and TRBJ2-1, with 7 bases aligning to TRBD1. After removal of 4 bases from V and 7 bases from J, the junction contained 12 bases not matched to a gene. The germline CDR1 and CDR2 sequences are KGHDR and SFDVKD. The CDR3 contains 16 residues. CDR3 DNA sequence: TGTGCCACCAGTGACCCCGCCGCAAAACAGGGGAATGAGCAGTTCTTC. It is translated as CATSDPAAKQGNEQFF.

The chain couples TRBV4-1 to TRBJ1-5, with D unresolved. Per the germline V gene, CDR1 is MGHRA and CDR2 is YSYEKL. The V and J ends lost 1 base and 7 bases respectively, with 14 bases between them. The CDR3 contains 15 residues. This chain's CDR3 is CASSQGTLQRQPQHF. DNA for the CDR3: TGCGCCAGCAGCCAAGGGACCCTCCAGAGGCAGCCCCAGCATTTT.

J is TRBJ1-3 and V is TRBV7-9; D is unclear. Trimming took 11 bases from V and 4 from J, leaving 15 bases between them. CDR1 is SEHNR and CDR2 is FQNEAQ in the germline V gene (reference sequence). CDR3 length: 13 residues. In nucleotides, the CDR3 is TGTGCCTCCGCCGGAGAGGCGGGAAACACCATATATTTT. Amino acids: CASAGEAGNTIYF. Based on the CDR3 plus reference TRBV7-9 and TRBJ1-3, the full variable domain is DTGVSQNPRHKITKRGQNVTFRCDPISEHNRLYWYRQTLGQGPEFLTYFQNEAQLEKSRLLSDRFSAERPKGSFSTLEIQRTEQGDSAMYLCASAGEAGNTIYFGEGSWLTVV.

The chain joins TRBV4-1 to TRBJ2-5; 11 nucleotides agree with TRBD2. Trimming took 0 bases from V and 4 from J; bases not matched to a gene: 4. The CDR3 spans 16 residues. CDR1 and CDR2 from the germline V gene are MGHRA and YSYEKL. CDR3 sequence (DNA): TGCGCCAGCAGCCAAGAAGGGCTAGCGGGAGGAGAGACCCAGTACTTC. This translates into CASSQEGLAGGETQYF.

CDR3 sequence (DNA): TGTGCCAGCAGCGCCACACCCACTAGCACAGATACGCAGTATTTT. Translation: CASSATPTSTDTQYF. The V gene is TRBV9, the J gene TRBJ2-3; no definite D call. Germline CDR1 reads SGDLS; CDR2 reads YYNGEE. Trimming cost V 3 bases and J 0 bases, with 11 bases left between them. This CDR3 comprises 15 residues.

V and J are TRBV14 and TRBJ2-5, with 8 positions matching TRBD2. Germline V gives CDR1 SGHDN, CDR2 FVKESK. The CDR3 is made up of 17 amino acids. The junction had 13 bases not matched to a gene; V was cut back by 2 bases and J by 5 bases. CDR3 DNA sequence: TGTGCCAGCAGCCAATCCCAGCGGGGGCCTTGGGAGGAGACCCAGTACTTC. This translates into CASSQSQRGPWEETQYF.

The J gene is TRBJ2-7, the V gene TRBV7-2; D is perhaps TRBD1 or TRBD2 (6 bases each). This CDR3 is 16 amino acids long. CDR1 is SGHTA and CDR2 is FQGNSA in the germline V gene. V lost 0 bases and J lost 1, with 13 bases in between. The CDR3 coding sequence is TGTGCCAGCAGCTTAGCGGGGGGCTCCTCTTCCTACGAGCAGTACTTC. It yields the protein CASSLAGGSSSYEQYF.

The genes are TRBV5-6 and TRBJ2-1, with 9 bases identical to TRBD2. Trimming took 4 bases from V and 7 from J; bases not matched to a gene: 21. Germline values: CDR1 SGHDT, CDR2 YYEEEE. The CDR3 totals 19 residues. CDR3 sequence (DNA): TGTGCCAGCAGCAGAGGACGTCAAGTAGCGGGAGAAGCTCGGAATGAGCAGTTCTTC. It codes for CASSRGRQVAGEARNEQFF.